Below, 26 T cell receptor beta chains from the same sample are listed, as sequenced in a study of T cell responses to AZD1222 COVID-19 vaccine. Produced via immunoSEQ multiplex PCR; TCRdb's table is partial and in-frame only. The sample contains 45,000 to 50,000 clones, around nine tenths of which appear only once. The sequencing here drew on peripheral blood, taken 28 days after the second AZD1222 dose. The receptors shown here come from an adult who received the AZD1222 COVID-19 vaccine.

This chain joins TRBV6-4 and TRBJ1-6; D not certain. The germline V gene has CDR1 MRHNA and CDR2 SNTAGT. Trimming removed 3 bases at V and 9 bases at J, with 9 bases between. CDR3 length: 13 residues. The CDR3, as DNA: TGTGCCAGCAGTGAACAAGAGGGTTCACCCCTCCACTTT. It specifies CASSEQEGSPLHF.

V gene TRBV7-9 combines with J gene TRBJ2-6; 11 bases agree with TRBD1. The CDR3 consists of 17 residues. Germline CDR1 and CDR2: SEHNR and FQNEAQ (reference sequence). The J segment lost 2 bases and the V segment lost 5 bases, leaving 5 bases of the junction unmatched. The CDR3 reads CASSPWDRGAGANVLTF. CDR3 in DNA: TGTGCCAGCAGCCCGTGGGACAGGGGGGCTGGGGCCAACGTCCTGACTTTC.

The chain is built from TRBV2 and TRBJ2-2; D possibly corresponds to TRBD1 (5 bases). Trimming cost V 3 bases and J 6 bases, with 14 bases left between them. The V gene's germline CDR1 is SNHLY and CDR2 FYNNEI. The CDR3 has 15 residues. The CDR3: CASSDGRVAPGELFF. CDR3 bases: TGTGCCAGCAGTGATGGCAGGGTGGCCCCCGGGGAGCTGTTTTTT.

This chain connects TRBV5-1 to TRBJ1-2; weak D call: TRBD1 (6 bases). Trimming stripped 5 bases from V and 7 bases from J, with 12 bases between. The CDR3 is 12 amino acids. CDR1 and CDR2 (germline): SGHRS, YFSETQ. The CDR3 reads CASSSQGAGYTF. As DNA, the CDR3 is TGCGCCAGCAGTTCACAGGGTGCTGGCTACACCTTC.

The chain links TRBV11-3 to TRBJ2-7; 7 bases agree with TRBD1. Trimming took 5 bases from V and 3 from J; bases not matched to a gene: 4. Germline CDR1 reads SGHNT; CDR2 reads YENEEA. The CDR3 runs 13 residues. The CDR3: CASSLGQHYEQYF. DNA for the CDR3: TGTGCCAGCAGCCTGGGACAGCACTACGAGCAGTACTTC.

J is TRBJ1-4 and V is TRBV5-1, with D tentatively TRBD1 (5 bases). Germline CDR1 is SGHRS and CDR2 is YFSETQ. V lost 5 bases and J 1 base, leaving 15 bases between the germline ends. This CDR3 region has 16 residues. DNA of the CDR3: TGCGCCAGCAGGGCTACTTCGGGGGGAACTAATGAAAAACTGTTTTTT. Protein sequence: CASRATSGGTNEKLFF.

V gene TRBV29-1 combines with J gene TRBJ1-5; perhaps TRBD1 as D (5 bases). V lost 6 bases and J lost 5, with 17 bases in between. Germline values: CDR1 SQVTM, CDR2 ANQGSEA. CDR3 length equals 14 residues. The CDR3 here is CSVPRTGGDQPQHF. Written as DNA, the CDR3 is TGCAGCGTCCCCCGGACCGGAGGGGATCAGCCCCAGCATTTT.

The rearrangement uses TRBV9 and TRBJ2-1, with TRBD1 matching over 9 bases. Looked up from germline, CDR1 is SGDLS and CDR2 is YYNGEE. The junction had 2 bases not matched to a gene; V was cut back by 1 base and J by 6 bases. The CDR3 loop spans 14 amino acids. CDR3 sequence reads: CASSVLTGGNEQFF. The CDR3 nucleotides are TGTGCCAGCAGCGTACTGACAGGGGGCAATGAGCAGTTCTTC.

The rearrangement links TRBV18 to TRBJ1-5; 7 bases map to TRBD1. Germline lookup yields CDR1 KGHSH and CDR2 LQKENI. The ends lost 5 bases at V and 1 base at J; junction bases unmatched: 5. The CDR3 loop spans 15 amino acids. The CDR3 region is CASSRGHGSNQPQHF. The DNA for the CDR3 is TGTGCCAGCTCAAGGGGGCATGGAAGCAATCAGCCCCAGCATTTT.

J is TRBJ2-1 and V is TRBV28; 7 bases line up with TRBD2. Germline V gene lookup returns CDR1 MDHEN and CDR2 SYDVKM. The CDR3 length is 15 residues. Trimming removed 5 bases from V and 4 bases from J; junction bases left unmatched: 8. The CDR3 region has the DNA TGTGCCAGCAGTACCGGGGGGACCGAATACAATGAGCAGTTCTTC. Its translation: CASSTGGTEYNEQFF.

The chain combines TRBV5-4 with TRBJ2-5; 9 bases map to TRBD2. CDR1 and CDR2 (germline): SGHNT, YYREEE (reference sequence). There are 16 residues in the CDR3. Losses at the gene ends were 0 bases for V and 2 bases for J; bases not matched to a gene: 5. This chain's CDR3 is CASSLAPSGVQETQYF. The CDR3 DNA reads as TGTGCCAGCAGCTTGGCACCTAGCGGGGTACAAGAGACCCAGTACTTC. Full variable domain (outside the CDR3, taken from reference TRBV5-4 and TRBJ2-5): ETGVTQSPTHLIKTRGQQVTLRCSSQSGHNTVSWYQQALGQGPQFIFQYYREEENGRGNFPPRFSGLQFPNYSSELNVNALELDDSALYLCASSLAPSGVQETQYFGPGTRLLVL.

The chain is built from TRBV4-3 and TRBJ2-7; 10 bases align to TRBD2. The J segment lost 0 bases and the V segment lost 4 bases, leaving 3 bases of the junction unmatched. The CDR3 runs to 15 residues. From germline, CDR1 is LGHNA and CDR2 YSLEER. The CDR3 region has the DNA TGCGCCAGCAGCCCACTAGCGGGGAGCTCCTACGAGCAGTACTTC. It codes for CASSPLAGSSYEQYF.

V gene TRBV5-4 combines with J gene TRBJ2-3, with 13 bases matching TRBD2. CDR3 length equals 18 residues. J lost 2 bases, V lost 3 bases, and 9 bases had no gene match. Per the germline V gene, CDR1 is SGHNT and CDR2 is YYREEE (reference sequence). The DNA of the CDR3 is TGTGCCAGCAGCTCCGGACTAGCGGGGGCCGTTTACACAGATACGCAGTATTTT. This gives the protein CASSSGLAGAVYTDTQYF.

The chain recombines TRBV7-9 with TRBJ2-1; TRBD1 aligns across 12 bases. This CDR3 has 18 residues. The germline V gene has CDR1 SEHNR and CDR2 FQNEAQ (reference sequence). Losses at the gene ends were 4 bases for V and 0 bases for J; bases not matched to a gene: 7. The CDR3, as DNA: TGTGCCAGCAGCTCACCGGGACAGGGGGCGTCCTCCTACAATGAGCAGTTCTTC. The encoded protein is CASSSPGQGASSYNEQFF.

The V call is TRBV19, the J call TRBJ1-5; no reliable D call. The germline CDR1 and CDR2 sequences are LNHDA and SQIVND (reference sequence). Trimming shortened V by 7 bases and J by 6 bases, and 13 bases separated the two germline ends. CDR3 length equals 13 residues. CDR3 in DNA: TGTGCCAGTAAACCGGGAGGACGTCAGCCCCAGCATTTT. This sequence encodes CASKPGGRQPQHF.

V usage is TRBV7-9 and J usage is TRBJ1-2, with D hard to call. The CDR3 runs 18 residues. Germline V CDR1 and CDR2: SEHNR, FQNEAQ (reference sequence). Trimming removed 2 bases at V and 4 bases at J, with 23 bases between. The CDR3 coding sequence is TGTGCCAGCAGCTTACCACAAGCTTTAAAACAAGGCCTCTATGGCTACACCTTC. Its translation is CASSLPQALKQGLYGYTF.

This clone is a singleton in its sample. CDR3 sequence reads: CASSFGTFYGYTF. The CDR3 DNA sequence: TGTGCCAGCAGTTTCGGGACATTCTATGGCTACACCTTC. The chain couples TRBV6-2 or TRBV6-3 to TRBJ1-2; TRBD1 might be the D (6 bases). The CDR3 has 13 amino acids. The V gene's germline CDR1 is MNHEY and CDR2 SVGEGT. Trimming took 4 bases from V and 4 from J, leaving 10 bases between them.

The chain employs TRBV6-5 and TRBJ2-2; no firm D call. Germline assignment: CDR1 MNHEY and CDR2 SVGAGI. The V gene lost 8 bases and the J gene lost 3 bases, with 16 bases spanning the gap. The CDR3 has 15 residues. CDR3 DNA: TGTGCCAGCTCCCCCGCGACTTCCCACACCGGGGAGCTGTTTTTT. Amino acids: CASSPATSHTGELFF.

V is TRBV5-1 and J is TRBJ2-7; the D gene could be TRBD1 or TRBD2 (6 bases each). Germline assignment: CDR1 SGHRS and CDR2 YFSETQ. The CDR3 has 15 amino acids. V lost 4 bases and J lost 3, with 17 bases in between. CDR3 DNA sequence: TGCGCCAGCAGCGTAACGGGGGACATCCTCTACGAGCAGTACTTC. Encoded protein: CASSVTGDILYEQYF. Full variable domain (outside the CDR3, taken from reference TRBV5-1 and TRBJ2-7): KAGVTQTPRYLIKTRGQQVTLSCSPISGHRSVSWYQQTPGQGLQFLFEYFSETQRNKGNFPGRFSGRQFSNSRSEMNVSTLELGDSALYLCASSVTGDILYEQYFGPGTRLTVT.

CDR3 loop: CASIGPEQYF. DNA for the CDR3: TGTGCCAGCATAGGACCCGAGCAGTACTTC. The chain couples TRBV28 to TRBJ2-7, with unresolved D. The CDR3 is 10 amino acids. Trimming took off 7 bases at V and 6 bases at J, with 7 bases between the two ends. The germline V gene encodes CDR1 MDHEN and CDR2 SYDVKM. The whole variable domain, remainder taken from reference TRBV28 and TRBJ2-7, is DVKVTQSSRYLVKRTGEKVFLECVQDMDHENMFWYRQDPGLGLRLIYFSYDVKMKEKGDIPEGYSVSREKKERFSLILESASTNQTSMYLCASIGPEQYFGPGTRLTVT.

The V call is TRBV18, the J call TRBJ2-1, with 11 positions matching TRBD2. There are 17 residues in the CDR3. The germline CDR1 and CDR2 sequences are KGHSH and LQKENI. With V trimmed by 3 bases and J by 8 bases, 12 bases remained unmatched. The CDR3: CASSPFTSGSVVDEQFF. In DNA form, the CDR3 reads TGTGCCAGCTCACCGTTTACTAGCGGGAGTGTCGTAGATGAGCAGTTCTTC.

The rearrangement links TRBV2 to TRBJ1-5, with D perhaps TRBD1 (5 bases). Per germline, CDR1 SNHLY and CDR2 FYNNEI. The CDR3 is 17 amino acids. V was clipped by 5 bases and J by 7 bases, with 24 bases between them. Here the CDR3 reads CASSNPRGVASWQPQHF. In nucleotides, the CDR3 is TGTGCCAGCAGTAACCCCCGAGGGGTGGCTTCATGGCAGCCCCAGCATTTT.

In nucleotides, the CDR3 is TGTGCCAGCTCACCCCCGGGACAGGGCACCGGGGAGCTGTTTTTT. The encoded protein is CASSPPGQGTGELFF. The chain carries TRBV18 and TRBJ2-2, with 9 nucleotides matching TRBD1. The germline V gene has CDR1 KGHSH and CDR2 LQKENI. Trimming took 3 bases from V and 4 from J; bases not matched to a gene: 3. CDR3 length: 15 residues.

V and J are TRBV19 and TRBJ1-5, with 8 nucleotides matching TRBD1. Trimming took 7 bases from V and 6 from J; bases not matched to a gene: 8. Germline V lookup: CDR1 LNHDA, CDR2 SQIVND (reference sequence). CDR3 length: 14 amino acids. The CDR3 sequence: CASTTDRGGQPQHF. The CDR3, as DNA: TGTGCCAGTACCACCGACAGGGGCGGTCAGCCCCAGCATTTT. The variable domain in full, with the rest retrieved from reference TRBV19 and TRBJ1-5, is DGGITQSPKYLFRKEGQNVTLSCEQNLNHDAMYWYRQDPGQGLRLIYYSQIVNDFQKGDIAEGYSVSREKKESFPLTVTSAQKNPTAFYLCASTTDRGGQPQHFGDGTRLSIL.

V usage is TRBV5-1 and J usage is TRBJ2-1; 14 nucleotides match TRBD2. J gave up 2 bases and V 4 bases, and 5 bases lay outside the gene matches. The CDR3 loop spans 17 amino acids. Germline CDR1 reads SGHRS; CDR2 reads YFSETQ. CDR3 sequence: CASSPRGLAGAYNEQFF. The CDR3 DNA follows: TGCGCCAGCAGCCCGCGGGGACTAGCGGGGGCCTACAATGAGCAGTTCTTC.

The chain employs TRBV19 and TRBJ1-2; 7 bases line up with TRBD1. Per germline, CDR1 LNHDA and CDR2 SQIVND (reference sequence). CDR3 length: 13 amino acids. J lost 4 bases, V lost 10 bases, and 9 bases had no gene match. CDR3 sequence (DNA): TGTGCCACCCGACCGGGACAGAGCTATGGCTACACCTTC. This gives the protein CATRPGQSYGYTF.